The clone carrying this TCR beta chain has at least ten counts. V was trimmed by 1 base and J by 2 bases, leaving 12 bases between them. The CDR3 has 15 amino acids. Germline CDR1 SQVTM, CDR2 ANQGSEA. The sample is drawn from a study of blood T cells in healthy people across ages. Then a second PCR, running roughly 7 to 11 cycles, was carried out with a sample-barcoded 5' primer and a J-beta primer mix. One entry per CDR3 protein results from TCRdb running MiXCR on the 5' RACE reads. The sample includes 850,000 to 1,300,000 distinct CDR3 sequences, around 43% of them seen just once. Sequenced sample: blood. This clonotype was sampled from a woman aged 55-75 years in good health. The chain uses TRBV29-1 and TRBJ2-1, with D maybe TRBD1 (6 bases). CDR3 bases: TGCAGCGTTGAAGCGGACAGTCTCACCTACAATGAGCAGTTCTTC. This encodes CSVEADSLTYNEQFF.